This is a list of T cell receptor beta chains from one sample in a study of T cell responses to AZD1222 COVID-19 vaccine. Method: immunoSEQ multiplex PCR; TCRdb's copy keeps in-frame clones and lacks some. The table lists some 110,000 clones, roughly four fifths of them singletons. Sequenced material: peripheral blood, taken on day 0 of AZD1222 vaccination. These receptors all come from an adult in good health. Both conserved end residues are part of each CDR3. Fields, in order: V gene, D gene, clone size, J gene, CDR3 protein, CDR3 DNA. A D gene is named only where the DNA matches it firmly. The listing skips clone size in some rows; elsewhere it reads once, few, many or a size class.

>TRBV12-3/TRBV12-4|-|-|TRBJ2-7
CASRGTVPYEQYF
TGTGCCAGCAGGGGGACGGTGCCCTACGAGCAGTACTTC
>TRBV11-3|-|-|TRBJ2-7
CASSPRETTPYEQYF
TGTGCCAGCAGCCCCCGGGAGACTACGCCCTACGAGCAGTACTTC
>TRBV7-9|-|-|TRBJ1-2
CASSPRATSGYGYTF
TGTGCCAGCAGTCCCAGGGCGACTTCGGGCTATGGCTACACCTTC
>TRBV6-5|TRBD1|-|TRBJ1-5
CASRLTGGNQPQHF
TGTGCCAGCAGACTTACAGGGGGCAATCAGCCCCAGCATTTT
>TRBV18|TRBD1|-|TRBJ1-1
CASSPQGAANTEAFF
TGTGCCAGCTCACCACAGGGGGCGGCGAACACTGAAGCTTTCTTT
>TRBV7-8|TRBD2|few|TRBJ2-7
CASSILAGSYEQYF
TGTGCCAGCAGCATATTAGCGGGTTCCTACGAGCAGTACTTC
>TRBV7-2|TRBD1|-|TRBJ2-7
CASGSTGVYEQYF
TGTGCCAGCGGAAGCACAGGGGTCTACGAGCAGTACTTC
>TRBV6-5|-|-|TRBJ2-2
CASSYDRPGELFF
TGTGCCAGCAGTTACGACAGGCCCGGGGAGCTGTTTTTT
>TRBV5-1|TRBD1|-|TRBJ1-2
CASRLDPGTEKPYTF
TGCGCCAGCAGACTGGATCCCGGGACAGAAAAGCCCTACACCTTC
>TRBV5-1|-|-|TRBJ2-3
CASSSKTNPLFSDTQYF
TGCGCCAGCAGCTCCAAGACTAACCCCCTATTCTCAGATACGCAGTATTTT
>TRBV28|-|-|TRBJ1-3
CASSKLSSGNTIYF
TGTGCCAGCAGTAAACTGAGCTCTGGAAACACCATATATTTT
>TRBV5-4|TRBD1|-|TRBJ1-2
CASSLAGGEFSYTF
TGTGCCAGCAGCTTGGCAGGGGGAGAATTCAGCTACACCTTC
>TRBV4-2|-|once|TRBJ1-6
CASSQDGEGGSPLHF
TGTGCCAGCAGCCAAGATGGGGAGGGTGGGTCACCCCTCCACTTT
>TRBV4-1|-|-|TRBJ2-6
CASSQGGPGGPYSGANVLTF
TGCGCCAGCAGCCAAGGGGGTCCTGGGGGTCCCTACTCTGGGGCCAACGTCCTGACTTTC
>TRBV15|-|few|TRBJ2-7
CATSRDRGAGLSYEQYF
TGTGCCACCAGCAGAGATCGTGGGGCAGGGCTATCCTACGAGCAGTACTTC
>TRBV6-5|-|-|TRBJ1-2
CASSPGGRGYTF
TGTGCCAGCAGCCCCGGTGGTCGCGGCTACACCTTC
>TRBV6-2/TRBV6-3|-|-|TRBJ1-5
CASSYSTRGGNQPQHF
TGTGCCAGCAGTTACTCGACCAGGGGCGGCAATCAGCCCCAGCATTTT
>TRBV11-3|TRBD2|-|TRBJ2-1
CASSLTSGSSYNEQFF
TGTGCCAGCAGCCTGACTAGCGGGAGCTCCTACAATGAGCAGTTCTTC
>TRBV5-1|-|-|TRBJ1-4
CASSLAPGAIEKLFF
TGCGCCAGCAGCTTGGCCCCGGGGGCCATTGAAAAACTGTTTTTT
>TRBV18|TRBD1|once|TRBJ2-5
CASSQQTGFGETQYF
TGTGCCAGCTCTCAGCAGACAGGGTTTGGAGAGACCCAGTACTTC
>TRBV5-6|-|-|TRBJ2-1
CASFDASDDNEQFF
TGTGCCAGCTTCGATGCTAGCGATGATAATGAGCAGTTCTTC
>TRBV18|TRBD1|-|TRBJ1-5
CASSPRQGGSNQPQHF
TGTGCCAGCTCACCAAGACAGGGCGGGAGCAATCAGCCCCAGCATTTT
>TRBV18|TRBD1|-|TRBJ2-5
CASSGPGDSQETQYF
TGTGCCAGCTCAGGACCAGGGGACAGCCAAGAGACCCAGTACTTC
>TRBV9|-|-|TRBJ2-3
CASSPEGDTQYF
TGTGCCAGCAGCCCGGAGGGGGATACGCAGTATTTT
>TRBV2|TRBD1|-|TRBJ1-2
CASTPTGGWGYTF
TGTGCCAGCACTCCAACAGGGGGCTGGGGCTACACCTTC
>TRBV30|TRBD2|-|TRBJ2-1
CAWSTSGVSYNEQFF
TGTGCCTGGAGTACTAGCGGGGTGTCCTACAATGAGCAGTTCTTC
>TRBV9|-|-|TRBJ1-2
CASSPNPGTVNYGYTF
TGTGCCAGCAGCCCTAACCCTGGGACCGTGAACTATGGCTACACCTTC
>TRBV6-6|-|few|TRBJ1-2
CASRTLGLFYGYTF
TGTGCCAGCAGAACTTTGGGACTCTTCTATGGCTACACCTTC
>TRBV19|TRBD1|few|TRBJ1-1
CAAGQGKREAFF
TGTGCCGCGGGACAGGGGAAGAGGGAAGCTTTCTTT
>TRBV19|-|-|TRBJ1-5
CASTAGPGGVQPQHF
TGTGCCAGTACCGCAGGGCCGGGAGGGGTTCAGCCCCAGCATTTT
>TRBV28|TRBD1|-|TRBJ1-3
CASRDRGHTIYF
TGTGCCAGCAGAGACAGGGGTCACACCATATATTTT
>TRBV24-1|-|-|TRBJ2-1
CATSWVGDEQFF
TGTGCCACCAGCTGGGTGGGGGATGAGCAGTTCTTC
>TRBV3-1/TRBV3-2|-|-|TRBJ1-2
CASSQDGGEIYGYTF
TGTGCCAGCAGCCAAGATGGGGGAGAGATCTATGGCTACACCTTC
>TRBV18|TRBD1|-|TRBJ1-2
CASSLTGTGELYGYTF
TGTGCCAGCTCACTGACCGGGACAGGGGAACTCTATGGCTACACCTTC
>TRBV6-5|TRBD2|-|TRBJ2-7
CASSFRLAGGPYEQYF
TGTGCCAGCAGTTTCAGATTGGCGGGAGGGCCTTACGAGCAGTACTTC
>TRBV5-4|-|-|TRBJ2-6
CASSEDGSGANVLTF
TGTGCCAGCAGTGAGGACGGCTCTGGGGCCAACGTCCTGACTTTC
>TRBV5-1|-|-|TRBJ1-2
CASSRTPGANYGYTF
TGCGCCAGCAGCCGCACACCGGGTGCTAACTATGGCTACACCTTC
>TRBV6-5|-|-|TRBJ2-3
CATATEFHTDTQYF
TGTGCCACCGCTACAGAGTTTCACACAGATACGCAGTATTTT
>TRBV2|-|-|TRBJ1-5
CASGRGVSQPQHF
TGTGCCAGCGGTCGGGGGGTGTCTCAGCCCCAGCATTTT
>TRBV19|-|-|TRBJ1-1
CASSEAATEAFF
TGTGCCAGTAGTGAGGCCGCAACTGAAGCTTTCTTT
>TRBV19|-|-|TRBJ1-1
CASRVNSLRGTEAFF
TGTGCCAGTAGAGTTAACAGCCTGAGGGGCACTGAAGCTTTCTTT
>TRBV5-1|TRBD1|few|TRBJ1-6
CASSTGQPNSPLHF
TGCGCCAGCAGCACGGGACAGCCAAACTCACCCCTCCACTTT
>TRBV11-1|-|once|TRBJ2-1
CASSSASSSREQFF
TGTGCCAGCAGCTCAGCGTCTAGCTCCCGTGAGCAGTTCTTC
>TRBV19|-|-|TRBJ1-1
CASSIEGPTEAFF
TGTGCCAGTAGTATAGAGGGGCCCACTGAAGCTTTCTTT
>TRBV28|-|-|TRBJ2-3
CASSSPYGLTSTDTQYF
TGTGCCAGCAGTTCCCCCTACGGCCTAACTAGCACAGATACGCAGTATTTT
>TRBV10-2|TRBD2|-|TRBJ2-1
CASKEAGLIGEQFF
TGCGCCAGCAAAGAAGCGGGGCTCATTGGGGAGCAGTTCTTC
>TRBV12-3/TRBV12-4|-|-|TRBJ1-1
CASSLSPNTEAFF
TGTGCCAGCAGTTTAAGCCCGAACACTGAAGCTTTCTTT
>TRBV5-1|-|-|TRBJ2-7
CASSFRGREQYF
TGCGCCAGCAGCTTTAGGGGCCGAGAGCAGTACTTC
>TRBV18|-|few|TRBJ1-1
CASSPRPAPGTEAFF
TGTGCCAGCTCACCAAGACCCGCACCCGGGACTGAAGCTTTCTTT
>TRBV28|-|once|TRBJ1-5
CASTYGRDQPQHF
TGTGCCAGCACCTACGGACGGGATCAGCCCCAGCATTTT
>TRBV15|-|-|TRBJ1-4
CATSREPAGHEKLFF
TGTGCCACCAGCAGAGAACCCGCGGGACATGAAAAACTGTTTTTT
>TRBV28|-|-|TRBJ1-3
CASFGTGLGNTIYF
TGTGCCAGTTTCGGAACAGGGTTGGGAAACACCATATATTTT